These 7 T cell receptor beta chains share one sample of origin, sequenced in a study of T cell responses to AZD1222 COVID-19 vaccine. This table comes from immunoSEQ multiplex PCR, and its TCRdb copy is limited to in-frame clones, with some not included. The table records about 62,000 clones, over 70% of them present only once. The source was peripheral blood, collected on day 0 of AZD1222 vaccination. These receptors all stem from an adult in good health.

This clone has more than one count but fewer than ten. The chain employs TRBV7-2 and TRBJ1-5, with TRBD1 as a possible D gene (6 bases). The CDR3 is made up of 16 amino acids. Per the germline V gene, CDR1 is SGHTA and CDR2 is FQGNSA. V gave up 1 base and J gave up 10 bases, with 20 bases separating them. In DNA form, the CDR3 reads TGTGCCAGCAGCTTAGTGGGGGGGGACACCACGAGCCCCCAGCATTTT. Its translation: CASSLVGGDTTSPQHF.

The V call is TRBV4-3, the J call TRBJ2-7, with 10 bases fitting TRBD2. The CDR3 sequence is 16 residues long. From germline, CDR1 is LGHNA and CDR2 YSLEER. Trimming at V came to 0 bases and at J to 2 bases, leaving 4 bases not matched to a gene. The CDR3 protein is CASSQEERGGPYEQYF. CDR3 DNA: TGCGCCAGCAGCCAAGAGGAGCGGGGGGGTCCCTACGAGCAGTACTTC.

The chain is built from TRBV7-9 and TRBJ1-2; D remains unclear. V shed 5 bases and J shed 0 bases, with 13 bases lying between them. This CDR3 is 15 amino acids long. Germline CDR1 reads SEHNR; CDR2 reads FQNEAQ (reference sequence). CDR3 loop: CASSHDSSANYGYTF. In nucleotides, the CDR3 is TGTGCCAGCAGCCATGACTCCTCAGCTAACTATGGCTACACCTTC.

This chain uses TRBV16 with TRBJ1-1; D might be TRBD1 (6 bases). V lost 3 bases and J 11 bases, leaving 28 bases between the germline ends. Germline CDR1 and CDR2: KGHSY and FQNENV. This CDR3 has 17 amino acids. As DNA, the CDR3 is TGTGCCAGCAGCCAGTTCCGTGGGGGGGCAAGGGGTTTCGCGGCTTTCTTT. Protein: CASSQFRGGARGFAAFF.

This chain connects TRBV6-5 to TRBJ1-1; perhaps TRBD1 as D (5 bases). V lost 4 bases to trimming and J lost 4 bases, with 10 bases between them. CDR1 MNHEY and CDR2 SVGAGI come from the germline V gene. This CDR3 has 13 residues. The CDR3 region has the DNA TGTGCCAGCAGTTGGGGCAGAGGCACTGAAGCTTTCTTT. Translating it yields CASSWGRGTEAFF.

In its sample, this clone is medium-sized (0.01 to 0.1%). V gene TRBV18 combines with J gene TRBJ1-1, with a weak D call TRBD1 (5 bases). The V and J ends lost 3 bases and 4 bases respectively, with 15 bases between them. The CDR3 totals 15 residues. Germline loops: CDR1 KGHSH, CDR2 LQKENI. CDR3 sequence reads: CASSPEGERFTEAFF. The CDR3 DNA reads TGTGCCAGCTCACCGGAAGGGGAACGGTTCACTGAAGCTTTCTTT.

Only a few counts were recorded for this clone. The rearrangement joins TRBV4-1 to TRBJ2-7; D is undetermined. CDR1 and CDR2 from the germline V gene are MGHRA and YSYEKL. The CDR3 extends over 11 amino acids. Trimming cost V 0 bases and J 7 bases, with 4 bases left between them. The CDR3, as DNA: TGCGCCAGCAGCCAAGAGGGTGAGCAGTACTTC. Encoded protein: CASSQEGEQYF.